These T cell receptor beta chains were read from a single sample in a study of response to subunit inactivated influenza vaccine. MiXCR was run by TCRdb on the RT-PCR reads, yielding one entry per CDR3 protein. The table includes about 700,000 distinct CDR3 sequences, approximately 13% detected once. The input for sequencing was PBMCs from blood, taken approximately 15 days before vaccination. The receptors were gathered from a man over 45 who received an inactivated influenza vaccine. CDR3s include the opening cysteine and the closing phenylalanine or tryptophan. The D gene is left open where the match is weak. Clone size is stated in some rows and not others, as once, few, many or a class when expanded.

abundance,d_gene,j_gene,v_gene,CDR3nt,CDR3aa
few,TRBD2,TRBJ2-1,TRBV20-1,TGCAGTGCTCCACGGACTAGCGGGGGAGTAGGGTACAATGAGCAGTTCTTC,CSAPRTSGGVGYNEQFF
NA,NA,TRBJ2-5,TRBV10-3,TGTGCCATCAGTGGAGACACTAAAGAGACCCAGTACTTC,CAISGDTKETQYF
NA,NA,TRBJ1-1,TRBV7-9,TGTGCCAGCAGGCCTTCCGGGACGGTCGACACTGAAGCTTTCTTT,CASRPSGTVDTEAFF
NA,NA,TRBJ2-7,TRBV28,TGTGCCAGCAGTTTTGGAGTCACGTGGCAGGGTATTACTAGCAGACACTCCTACGAGCAGTACTTC,CASSFGVTWQGITSRHSYEQYF
NA,NA,TRBJ2-7,TRBV20-1,TGCAGTGCTAGTTGGGCAGGCTCCTACGAGCAGTACTTC,CSASWAGSYEQYF
NA,NA,TRBJ2-3,TRBV20-1,TGCAGTGCTATTAAACTAGGCCTAGGGGTAGATACGCAGTATTTT,CSAIKLGLGVDTQYF
few,TRBD2,TRBJ2-3,TRBV12-3/TRBV12-4,TGTGCCAGCAGTTTACCACTAGCGGGGAACACAGATACGCAGTATTTT,CASSLPLAGNTDTQYF
NA,TRBD2,TRBJ2-2,TRBV12-3/TRBV12-4,TGTGCCAGCAGTCCCCGCACTAGCGGGAGGGCGTTTTTGCCCGGGGAGCTGTTTTTT,CASSPRTSGRAFLPGELFF
NA,NA,TRBJ2-2,TRBV24-1,TGTGCCACCGGAAGTCCAGTGACCGGCACCGGGGAGCTGTTTTTT,CATGSPVTGTGELFF
many,NA,TRBJ2-7,TRBV15,TGTGCCACCAGCAGATACAGGGGGGGGTCCTACGAGCAGTACTTC,CATSRYRGGSYEQYF
few,NA,TRBJ2-5,TRBV7-2,TGTGCCAGCAGCTTAGTACTAACGGGAGACGAGACCCAGTACTTC,CASSLVLTGDETQYF
NA,TRBD2,TRBJ2-7,TRBV20-1,TGCAGTGCTAGAGATCTAGCGGGAGGTCTCTACGAGCAGTACTTC,CSARDLAGGLYEQYF
few,TRBD1,TRBJ2-5,TRBV11-1,TGTGCCAGCAGCGACTACGACAGGGCTGGACAAGAGACCCAGTACTTC,CASSDYDRAGQETQYF
few,NA,TRBJ2-7,TRBV29-1,TGCAGCGTTGTTGTGCGGGGCGAGCAGTACTTC,CSVVVRGEQYF
NA,NA,TRBJ2-5,TRBV28,TGTGCCAGCAGTTTAATTTCGGCAGGGCTGTACCAAGAGACCCAGTACTTC,CASSLISAGLYQETQYF
NA,NA,TRBJ2-3,TRBV6-5,TGTGCCAGCAGTTATCAGGCGGGGCGTTCTTATACGCAGTATTTT,CASSYQAGRSYTQYF
few,NA,TRBJ2-1,TRBV7-8,TGTGCCAGCAGCTTATCCGTCTCTGAGCAGTTCTTC,CASSLSVSEQFF
many,NA,TRBJ2-7,TRBV12-3/TRBV12-4,TGTGCCAGCAGTGTCGACAGCTACGAGCAGTACTTC,CASSVDSYEQYF
NA,NA,TRBJ2-7,TRBV7-3,TGTGCCAGCAGCTTGGGTTCCGGGATGTACGAGCAGTACTTC,CASSLGSGMYEQYF
many,NA,TRBJ2-7,TRBV10-3,TGTGCCATCAGTGGGGTCGAACCGCCATCCTACGAGCAGTACTTC,CAISGVEPPSYEQYF
many,NA,TRBJ1-5,TRBV7-9,TGTGCCAGCAGCTTAGGTTTTCAGCCCCAGCATTTT,CASSLGFQPQHF
few,TRBD1,TRBJ2-1,TRBV6-1,TGTGCCAGCAGTGAAATCCGGGACAGGGGCCTCAATGAGCAGTTCTTC,CASSEIRDRGLNEQFF
few,TRBD1,TRBJ2-5,TRBV7-9,TGTGCCAGCAGAAGGGACAGAGGTTCTAGTGAGACCCAGTACTTC,CASRRDRGSSETQYF
few,NA,TRBJ2-3,TRBV30,TGTGCCTGGAGTGTATGGCTGTGGAGGAGGGGGCATCGCACAGATACGCAGTATTTT,CAWSVWLWRRGHRTDTQYF
few,NA,TRBJ1-2,TRBV29-1,TGCAGCGACTCTAACTATGGCTACACCTTC,CSDSNYGYTF
many,NA,TRBJ2-1,TRBV20-1,TGCAGTGCATCTTACGAGCAGTTCTTC,CSASYEQFF
many,NA,TRBJ2-7,TRBV6-6,TGTGCCAGCGGTGGAACCTACGAGCAGTACTTC,CASGGTYEQYF
NA,TRBD2,TRBJ2-1,TRBV28,TGTGCCAGCAGTTTATCTCCTAGCGGGAGTAACTATGAGCAGTTCTTC,CASSLSPSGSNYEQFF
few,NA,TRBJ1-4,TRBV7-9,TGTGCCAGCAGCTTAGACAGGACTACTAATGAAAAACTGTTTTTT,CASSLDRTTNEKLFF
NA,NA,TRBJ2-2,TRBV11-3,TGTGCCAGCAGCTTAGGGCGGGGCCCGAGTACCGGGGAGCTGTTTTTT,CASSLGRGPSTGELFF
NA,TRBD1,TRBJ2-7,TRBV7-2,TGTGCCAGCAGCACGGGACAGGGTAGCAACGAGCAGTACTTC,CASSTGQGSNEQYF
NA,NA,TRBJ1-2,TRBV29-1,TGCAGCGTTGCCAGGGCCACCTTC,CSVARATF
many,NA,TRBJ2-7,TRBV28,TGTGCCAGCAGTGGGACGGGAAGCTCCTACGAGCAGTACTTC,CASSGTGSSYEQYF